A selection of T cell receptor beta chains follows, all from one sample in a study of blood T cell repertoires in COVID-19. TCRdb's table, derived via immunoSEQ multiplex PCR, lists solely in-frame clones and lacks some. The sample carries around 140,000 clones, over 70% recorded once. Sequenced input: peripheral blood. The receptors derive from a woman aged 55 to 70 with acute or convalescent COVID-19. CDR3s include the opening cysteine and the closing phenylalanine or tryptophan. Fields, in order: clone size, D gene, V gene, J gene, CDR3 DNA, CDR3 protein. The D gene is left open where the match is weak. The listing skips clone size in some rows; elsewhere it reads once, few, many or a size class.

clone size: -; D gene: -; V gene: TRBV10-3; J gene: TRBJ2-7; CDR3 DNA: TGTGCCATCAGTTCCGGGGTCTACGAGCAGTACTTC; CDR3 protein: CAISSGVYEQYF
clone size: -; D gene: -; V gene: TRBV7-8; J gene: TRBJ2-7; CDR3 DNA: TGTGCCAGCAGCTCTAGGATAGGGGCCTCCTACGAGCAGTACTTC; CDR3 protein: CASSSRIGASYEQYF
clone size: few; D gene: -; V gene: TRBV5-1; J gene: TRBJ1-6; CDR3 DNA: TGCGCCAGCAAGGTATCGGGGAAAGGATCACCCCTCCACTTT; CDR3 protein: CASKVSGKGSPLHF
clone size: -; D gene: -; V gene: TRBV9; J gene: TRBJ1-2; CDR3 DNA: TGTGCCAGCAGCGTAGAGCCGGATAGAGGATTTGGTGGCTACACCTTC; CDR3 protein: CASSVEPDRGFGGYTF
clone size: once; D gene: TRBD1; V gene: TRBV6-5; J gene: TRBJ1-2; CDR3 DNA: TGTGCCAGCAGTACAGGGGCGGGCTATGGCTACACCTTC; CDR3 protein: CASSTGAGYGYTF
clone size: -; D gene: TRBD2; V gene: TRBV10-2; J gene: TRBJ2-3; CDR3 DNA: TGCGCCAGCAGTGAGACTAGCGGGAGTGCAGATACGCAGTATTTT; CDR3 protein: CASSETSGSADTQYF
clone size: few; D gene: -; V gene: TRBV19; J gene: TRBJ1-4; CDR3 DNA: TGTGCCAGTCGAGTGACTGGGAGAGGGGAAAAACTGTTTTTT; CDR3 protein: CASRVTGRGEKLFF
clone size: -; D gene: -; V gene: TRBV27; J gene: TRBJ1-5; CDR3 DNA: TGTGCCAGCAGTTCCCGGGGTATCAATCAGCCCCAGCATTTT; CDR3 protein: CASSSRGINQPQHF
clone size: -; D gene: -; V gene: TRBV27; J gene: TRBJ2-7; CDR3 DNA: TGTGCCAGCAGTTTAATCGGGAGCTCCTACGAGCAGTACTTC; CDR3 protein: CASSLIGSSYEQYF
clone size: -; D gene: TRBD2; V gene: TRBV7-3; J gene: TRBJ2-1; CDR3 DNA: TGTGCCAGCAGCTTAAGGACTAGCGGGAGTAGAGATGAGCAGTTCTTC; CDR3 protein: CASSLRTSGSRDEQFF
clone size: -; D gene: -; V gene: TRBV5-8; J gene: TRBJ2-7; CDR3 DNA: TGTGCCAGCAGCTCCATCTACGAGCAGTACTTC; CDR3 protein: CASSSIYEQYF
clone size: -; D gene: -; V gene: TRBV10-3; J gene: TRBJ1-4; CDR3 DNA: TGTGCCATCAGTGATGCCAGGTCAGGAACTAATGAAAAACTGTTTTTT; CDR3 protein: CAISDARSGTNEKLFF
clone size: -; D gene: TRBD2; V gene: TRBV6-1; J gene: TRBJ2-2; CDR3 DNA: TGTGCCAGTATTAGCGGGAGAGACACCGGGGAGCTGTTTTTT; CDR3 protein: CASISGRDTGELFF
clone size: few; D gene: -; V gene: TRBV19; J gene: TRBJ2-6; CDR3 DNA: TGTGCCAGTAGAGACTTCTCTGGGGCCAACGTCCTGACTTTC; CDR3 protein: CASRDFSGANVLTF
clone size: -; D gene: -; V gene: TRBV28; J gene: TRBJ1-2; CDR3 DNA: TGTGCCAGCAACCCCGGCGGGCAGTATGGCTACACCTTC; CDR3 protein: CASNPGGQYGYTF
clone size: -; D gene: -; V gene: TRBV7-2; J gene: TRBJ1-5; CDR3 DNA: TGTGCCAGCAGCACCGACACAGGTGGTAGTCAGCCCCAGCATTTT; CDR3 protein: CASSTDTGGSQPQHF
clone size: -; D gene: TRBD1; V gene: TRBV9; J gene: TRBJ1-1; CDR3 DNA: TGTGCCAGCAGCGCCCAAATCGGACAGGGAAGAGCTTTCTTT; CDR3 protein: CASSAQIGQGRAFF
clone size: -; D gene: -; V gene: TRBV19; J gene: TRBJ1-1; CDR3 DNA: TGTGCCAGTAGTATAATGGTCGGACAGAAGAACACTGAAGCTTTCTTT; CDR3 protein: CASSIMVGQKNTEAFF
clone size: -; D gene: -; V gene: TRBV10-3; J gene: TRBJ2-7; CDR3 DNA: TGTGCCATCAGTGAGTCGACTAGGACTTTGGGGCAGTACTTC; CDR3 protein: CAISESTRTLGQYF
clone size: -; D gene: -; V gene: TRBV6-6; J gene: TRBJ1-5; CDR3 DNA: TGTGCCAGCAGTTCACAGGACCGGAATCAGCCCCAGCATTTT; CDR3 protein: CASSSQDRNQPQHF
clone size: -; D gene: -; V gene: TRBV2; J gene: TRBJ1-1; CDR3 DNA: TGTGCTCTTCGGGGGGTGGCTGAAGCTTTCTTT; CDR3 protein: CALRGVAEAFF
clone size: -; D gene: -; V gene: TRBV7-2; J gene: TRBJ1-2; CDR3 DNA: TGTGCCAGCAGCCACCCCGCCGGCGGGAGGCGGGATGGCTACACCTTC; CDR3 protein: CASSHPAGGRRDGYTF
clone size: -; D gene: -; V gene: TRBV5-1; J gene: TRBJ2-7; CDR3 DNA: TGCGCCAGCAGCTCCGCCCTCCTTAGCGAGCAGTACTTC; CDR3 protein: CASSSALLSEQYF
clone size: -; D gene: -; V gene: TRBV5-6; J gene: TRBJ2-3; CDR3 DNA: TGTGCCAGCAGCCGACCAGGGGCAGATACGCAGTATTTT; CDR3 protein: CASSRPGADTQYF
clone size: -; D gene: TRBD1; V gene: TRBV6-5; J gene: TRBJ1-1; CDR3 DNA: TGTGCCAGCTCGGCAGGGGGAAGGTCTGAAGCTTTCTTT; CDR3 protein: CASSAGGRSEAFF
clone size: -; D gene: -; V gene: TRBV5-4; J gene: TRBJ2-7; CDR3 DNA: TGTGCCAGCAGCTTATCACAGGGACCCCTGAGTAGCCCCTTCGAGCAGTACTTC; CDR3 protein: CASSLSQGPLSSPFEQYF
clone size: -; D gene: TRBD1; V gene: TRBV6-2/TRBV6-3; J gene: TRBJ1-5; CDR3 DNA: TGTGCCAGCAGTTACCAACACAGGGGAAATCAGCCCCAGCATTTT; CDR3 protein: CASSYQHRGNQPQHF
clone size: -; D gene: TRBD1; V gene: TRBV11-2; J gene: TRBJ2-5; CDR3 DNA: TGTGCCAGCAGTTACAGGGGGTGGCTCCAAGAGACCCAGTACTTC; CDR3 protein: CASSYRGWLQETQYF
clone size: few; D gene: TRBD2; V gene: TRBV10-1; J gene: TRBJ2-5; CDR3 DNA: TGCGCCAGCAGTGAGCGGGGACTAGCGGGAGGGACCCAGTACTTC; CDR3 protein: CASSERGLAGGTQYF
clone size: -; D gene: -; V gene: TRBV6-1; J gene: TRBJ1-5; CDR3 DNA: TGTGCCAGCAGTGAAGGACAGTCGTATCAGCCCCAGCATTTT; CDR3 protein: CASSEGQSYQPQHF